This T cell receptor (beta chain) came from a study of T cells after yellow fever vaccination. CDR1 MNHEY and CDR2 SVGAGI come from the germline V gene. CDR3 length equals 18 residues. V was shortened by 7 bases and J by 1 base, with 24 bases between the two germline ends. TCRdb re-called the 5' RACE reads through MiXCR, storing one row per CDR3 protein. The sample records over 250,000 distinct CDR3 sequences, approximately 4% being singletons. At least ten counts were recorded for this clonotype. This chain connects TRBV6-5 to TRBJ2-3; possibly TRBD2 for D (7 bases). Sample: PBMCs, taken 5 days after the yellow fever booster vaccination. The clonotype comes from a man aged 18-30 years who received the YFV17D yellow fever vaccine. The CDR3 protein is CASKRNVRGPPGTDTQYF. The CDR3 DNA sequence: TGTGCCAGCAAGCGGAACGTGCGGGGGCCCCCCGGCACAGATACGCAGTATTTT.